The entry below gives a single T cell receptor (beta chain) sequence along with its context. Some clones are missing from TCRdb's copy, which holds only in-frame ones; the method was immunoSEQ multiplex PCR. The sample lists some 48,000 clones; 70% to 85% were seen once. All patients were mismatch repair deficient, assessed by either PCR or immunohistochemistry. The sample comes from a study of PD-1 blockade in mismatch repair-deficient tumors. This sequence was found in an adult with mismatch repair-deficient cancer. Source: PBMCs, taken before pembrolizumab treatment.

The CDR3 reads CASSPRTTQPQHF. As DNA, the CDR3 is TGTGCCAGTAGTCCACGGACGACTCAGCCCCAGCATTTT. This chain connects TRBV19 to TRBJ1-5; no firm D call. CDR3 length equals 13 residues. Germline CDR1 LNHDA, CDR2 SQIVND (reference sequence). Between the trimmed V and J ends, which lost 5 bases and 6 bases, there was a span of 11 bases.